Detailed here is one TCR beta chain. These data are taken from a study of CD8 T cells in Susac syndrome. CDR3 length: 15 residues. V shed 6 bases, J shed 2 bases, and the junction held 3 bases outside the gene matches. Germline CDR1 WSHSY, CDR2 SAAADI. RNA totalling about 0.45 to 1 ug underwent reverse transcription with random hexamers. An immunoSEQ multiplex PCR amplified TCR beta CDR3 over 54 Vbeta and 13 Jbeta. TCRdb itself ran the immunoSEQ multiplex PCR reads through MiXCR, one entry per CDR3 protein. The sample yields around 120,000 distinct CDR3 sequences, about 94% seen once. V is TRBV10-2 and J is TRBJ2-5; 13 positions agree with TRBD2. The TCR originated in a human donor with multiple sclerosis. The specimen was CD4+ T cells from PBMCs. CDR3 coding DNA: TGCGCCAGCAGACTAGCGGGAGGGGGGCAAGAGACCCAGTACTTC. This encodes CASRLAGGGQETQYF.